This TCR beta chain was recorded in a study of beta chain features in type 1 diabetes. Notes on the study in general: A potential PCR bias toward shorter templates would be equal in patient and control samples.

Purities over 98% were achieved in all sorted populations. This clone has only a few counts. What it binds is unknown. Expressed TCRB transcripts were sequenced, since all the RNA that had been isolated was reverse transcribed. Produced via immunoSEQ multiplex PCR; TCRdb's table is partial and in-frame only. Counted here are 200,000 to 250,000 clones, approximately 14% occurring once; the ten biggest clones make up more than 0.02%. What was sequenced was naive CD4+ T cells from blood. The clonotype originates from a woman in her thirties or forties in good health.

The CDR3 bases are TGTGCCAGCAGCCGGACAGGGGAGACCCAGTACTTC. It yields the protein CASSRTGETQYF. V and J are TRBV5-5 and TRBJ2-5, with TRBD1 matching over 8 bases. J lost 5 bases, V lost 4 bases, and 1 base had no gene match. CDR3 length: 12 residues. Germline V gene sequence: CDR1 SGHKS, CDR2 YYEKEE (reference sequence).